The T cell receptor beta chain under discussion was sequenced for a study of human T cells and chemical hapten exposure. Study details: Upper inner arm skin measuring 2 cm by 2 cm received 2% DPC for sensitization. Patch tests applied 0.01% DPC to the upper back and were scored after 6 days.

Time point given: patch test 1, 2 weeks after DPC sensitization. Indicated treatment: therapeutic diphenylcyclopropenone sensitization with weekly scalp DPC. MiXCR, applied by TCRdb to the RACE reads, yields one record per CDR3 protein. The table shows under 150,000 distinct CDR3 sequences, with 9% to 13% occurring only once. A few counts support this clonotype. Its matching antigen is unknown. The CDR3 runs 13 residues. Germline V lookup: CDR1 MDHEN, CDR2 SYDVKM. With 3 bases removed from V and 6 bases from J, the gap between germline ends came to 10 bases. Study conclusions and caveats: Higher patch test scores went with higher counts of PT1 expanded TCRs. Donors had alopecia, so their immune response may differ from healthy people's.

This chain joins TRBV28 and TRBJ2-3; D possibly corresponds to TRBD2 (5 bases). The material was whole blood, obtained in connection with sensitization to the hapten diphenylcyclopropenone (DPC). This clonotype was sampled from a woman aged 50 to 60 with alopecia areata. Some clones in this sample may be carry-over from other donors' samples. The CDR3 sequence: CASSFEGGDTQYF. The CDR3 DNA follows: TGTGCCAGCAGTTTCGAGGGTGGTGATACGCAGTATTTT.